One sample yielded the 20 T cell receptor beta chains listed below, sequenced in a study of PD-1 blockade in classical Hodgkin lymphoma. Sequencing used immunoSEQ multiplex PCR; TCRdb keeps in-frame clones, though not all of them. The sample yields about 40,000 clones, 70% to 80% seen once. Each patient experienced a relapse that followed autologous stem cell transplantation, and brentuximab vedotin exposure varied. The sample here was peripheral blood mononuclear cells (PBMCs), taken at baseline. The receptor set was obtained from a human donor with classical Hodgkin lymphoma.

The chain has TRBV9 and TRBJ1-4; D unclear. Between the trimmed V and J ends, which lost 3 bases and 2 bases, there was a span of 8 bases. The CDR3 extends over 14 amino acids. CDR1 is SGDLS, CDR2 YYNGEE, per germline. The CDR3 DNA follows: TGTGCCAGCAGCGGACCCTCCACTAATGAAAAACTGTTTTTT. Amino acids: CASSGPSTNEKLFF.

The gene calls are TRBV5-8 and TRBJ1-2, with TRBD1 matching 11 bases. Trimming cost V 5 bases and J 4 bases; bases outside gene matches: 7. CDR1 and CDR2 from the germline V gene are SGHTS and YDEGEE. There are 15 residues in the CDR3. This chain's CDR3 is CASSFEDRGLYGYTF. Written as DNA, the CDR3 is TGTGCCAGCAGTTTCGAGGACAGGGGGCTCTATGGCTACACCTTC.

The chain recombines TRBV5-1 with TRBJ2-7; 10 positions agree with TRBD1. Germline-derived CDR1 and CDR2 are SGHRS and YFSETQ. V lost 4 bases and J lost 4; bases outside the gene matches: 26. The CDR3 sequence is 21 residues long. CDR3 bases: TGCGCCAGCAGCCGAAGATCCTTACGGGACAGGGGATCTACGTCCGTATACGAGCAGTACTTC. Its protein product is CASSRRSLRDRGSTSVYEQYF.

The chain employs TRBV7-8 and TRBJ2-3, with TRBD1 as a possible D gene (5 bases). Germline assignment: CDR1 SGHVS and CDR2 FQNEAQ. Trimming left V 1 base short and J 0 bases short, with 5 bases between. This CDR3 is built from 14 residues. The CDR3 is CASSLGQSTDTQYF. The CDR3 DNA reads TGTGCCAGCAGCTTAGGACAGAGCACAGATACGCAGTATTTT.

V is TRBV7-9 and J is TRBJ2-7, with 8 bases fitting TRBD2. V shed 8 bases, J shed 2 bases, and the junction held 11 bases outside the gene matches. CDR1 and CDR2 from the germline V gene are SEHNR and FQNEAQ (reference sequence). The CDR3 consists of 15 residues. The CDR3 DNA reads as TGTGCCAGCTCCTGGGGAACGGGGGGGGCCTACGAGCAGTACTTC. It yields the protein CASSWGTGGAYEQYF.

V usage is TRBV7-2 and J usage is TRBJ1-2; possibly TRBD1 for D (5 bases). The CDR3 length is 16 residues. V was shortened by 0 bases and J by 3 bases, with 14 bases between the two germline ends. Per the germline V gene, CDR1 is SGHTA and CDR2 is FQGNSA. The CDR3 protein is CASSLASLAGHYGYTF. The CDR3 DNA reads as TGTGCCAGCAGCTTAGCTTCTTTGGCAGGGCACTATGGCTACACCTTC.

V is TRBV6-5 and J is TRBJ2-3; no reliable D call. Germline CDR1 and CDR2: MNHEY and SVGAGI. This CDR3 has 14 residues. V lost 6 bases and J lost 4, with 14 bases in between. CDR3 nucleotide sequence: TGTGCCAGCAGACAGTCCTTTGACTCAGATACGCAGTATTTT. Translated, it gives CASRQSFDSDTQYF.

The rearrangement joins TRBV29-1 to TRBJ2-1; 11 nucleotides align to TRBD2. The CDR3 is made up of 14 amino acids. With V trimmed by 5 bases and J by 10 bases, 10 bases remained unmatched. CDR1 is SQVTM, CDR2 ANQGSEA, per germline. The CDR3 bases are TGCAGCGTTTCAGGCCTAGCGGGAGGTCGCGAGCAGTTCTTC. It translates to CSVSGLAGGREQFF.

The chain has TRBV7-2 and TRBJ2-3, with D uncertain. The CDR3 totals 11 residues. Trimming pared 5 bases from V and 2 bases from J, leaving 2 bases between. Germline CDR1 SGHTA, CDR2 FQGNSA. CDR3 protein: CASSLTDTQYF. CDR3 coding DNA: TGTGCCAGCAGCCTCACAGATACGCAGTATTTT.

By share, this clone counts as medium-sized. The CDR3, as DNA: TGTGCCAGCGTCTCTGGGACTGCAGAAGCTTTCTTT. Amino acids: CASVSGTAEAFF. V and J are TRBV7-8 and TRBJ1-1, with a possible D match to TRBD1 (5 bases). The CDR3 extends over 12 amino acids. Between the trimmed V and J ends, which lost 8 bases and 8 bases, there was a span of 15 bases. Germline loops: CDR1 SGHVS, CDR2 FQNEAQ.

V is TRBV28 and J is TRBJ2-7; tentatively, D is TRBD1 (6 bases). The CDR3 spans 13 residues. V was trimmed by 2 bases and J by 8 bases, leaving 13 bases between them. Germline assignment: CDR1 MDHEN and CDR2 SYDVKM. CDR3 sequence: CASSLLSRDKQYF. The CDR3 DNA reads TGTGCCAGCAGTTTACTCTCCCGGGACAAGCAGTACTTC.

The chain employs TRBV7-9 and TRBJ2-2; 7 bases match TRBD2. Germline trimming cut 3 bases from V and 4 bases from J; bases unmatched to any gene: 8. CDR3 length equals 16 residues. Germline values: CDR1 SEHNR, CDR2 FQNEAQ (reference sequence). CDR3 sequence (DNA): TGTGCCAGCAGCTTCGGGAGCGGGATCACCACCGGGGAGCTGTTTTTT. Translated: CASSFGSGITTGELFF.

V is TRBV11-3 and J is TRBJ1-1; D is possibly TRBD1 (5 bases). Trimming removed 4 bases at V and 1 base at J, with 10 bases between. Germline assignment: CDR1 SGHNT and CDR2 YENEEA. The CDR3 is 14 residues long. In DNA, the CDR3 is TGTGCCAGCAGCTACCGGACACGGAACACTGAAGCTTTCTTT. It encodes CASSYRTRNTEAFF. The complete variable domain, with remaining parts taken from reference TRBV11-3 and TRBJ1-1, reads EAGVVQSPRYKIIEKKQPVAFWCNPISGHNTLYWYLQNLGQGPELLIRYENEEAVDDSQLPKDRFSAERLKGVDSTLKIQPAELGDSAVYLCASSYRTRNTEAFFGQGTRLTVV.

This rearrangement joins TRBV4-3 to TRBJ2-4; D might be TRBD2 (6 bases). Germline CDR1 reads LGHNA; CDR2 reads YSLEER. CDR3 length: 16 residues. V was clipped by 3 bases and J by 3 bases, with 15 bases between them. The CDR3 spells CASSQGRAGGKNIQYF. CDR3 DNA: TGCGCCAGCAGCCAGGGGCGGGCCGGGGGCAAAAACATTCAGTACTTC.

The chain recombines TRBV6-5 with TRBJ1-4, with TRBD1 matching over 9 bases. J was trimmed by 7 bases and V by 6 bases; bases with no gene match: 6. The CDR3 runs to 14 residues. Germline V gene lookup returns CDR1 MNHEY and CDR2 SVGAGI. Written as DNA, the CDR3 is TGTGCCAGCAGCCGGGACAGGGCATCTGAAAAACTGTTTTTT. Amino acids: CASSRDRASEKLFF.

The chain has TRBV5-1 and TRBJ1-2; possible D gene TRBD1, 5 bases. There are 14 residues in the CDR3. Germline values: CDR1 SGHRS, CDR2 YFSETQ. V was clipped by 4 bases and J by 4 bases, with 14 bases between them. In DNA, the CDR3 is TGCGCCAGCAGCCAGGGACCGACTACCTATGGCTACACCTTC. This sequence encodes CASSQGPTTYGYTF.

Here the CDR3 DNA reads TGCGCCAGCAGCCAAGATTGGGAAAAGGTAGCGGGGTACAATGAGCAGTTCTTC. Translated: CASSQDWEKVAGYNEQFF. The chain has TRBV4-1 and TRBJ2-1; 8 bases are shared with TRBD2. The V segment lost 0 bases and the J segment 4 bases; nucleotides outside the gene matches: 11. The CDR3 length is 18 residues. Germline V gene lookup returns CDR1 MGHRA and CDR2 YSYEKL.

V gene TRBV7-9 combines with J gene TRBJ1-1, with 7 nucleotides matching TRBD1. CDR1 is SEHNR and CDR2 is FQNEAQ in the germline V gene (reference sequence). The V gene end was trimmed by 0 bases and the J gene end by 7 bases; junction bases not matched to a gene: 5. The CDR3 is 14 residues long. The CDR3 sequence: CASSLAQDRHEAFF. CDR3 nucleotides: TGTGCCAGCAGCTTAGCTCAGGACAGGCATGAAGCTTTCTTT.

The genes are TRBV28 and TRBJ2-1, with D possibly matching TRBD2 (5 bases). CDR1 and CDR2 (germline): MDHEN, SYDVKM. With 5 bases removed from V and 4 bases from J, the gap between germline ends came to 21 bases. This CDR3 contains 17 residues. In DNA, the CDR3 is TGTGCCAGCAGTACCCCTAGATTTCCTCCGGGGTACAATGAGCAGTTCTTC. Protein product: CASSTPRFPPGYNEQFF.

The rearrangement uses TRBV19 and TRBJ1-4; 7 bases are shared with TRBD1. The ends lost 5 bases at V and 4 bases at J; junction bases unmatched: 7. The germline V gene has CDR1 LNHDA and CDR2 SQIVND (reference sequence). This CDR3 is 15 amino acids long. CDR3 residues: CASSASGTVNEKLFF. The CDR3 nucleotides are TGTGCCAGTAGTGCGTCCGGGACAGTTAATGAAAAACTGTTTTTT. Complete variable domain (other parts from reference TRBV19 and TRBJ1-4): DGGITQSPKYLFRKEGQNVTLSCEQNLNHDAMYWYRQDPGQGLRLIYYSQIVNDFQKGDIAEGYSVSREKKESFPLTVTSAQKNPTAFYLCASSASGTVNEKLFFGSGTQLSVL.